Listed below are T cell receptor beta chains from one sample, sequenced in a study of T cells in Graves' hyperthyroidism and ophthalmopathy. TCRdb processed the multiplex PCR reads anew with MiXCR; each CDR3 protein has one entry. The sample includes fewer than 400,000 distinct CDR3 sequences, 25% of them seen just once. Sequences were obtained from blood. All receptors derive from a man between 45 and 60 years old with Graves' hyperthyroidism. Both conserved end residues are part of each CDR3. A D gene is named only where the DNA matches it firmly. Part of the rows lack a size; the others show once, few, many or a class for expanded clones.

CDR3,DNA,J,D,size,V
CSAIKGQGATGELFF,TGCAGTGCTATCAAAGGGCAGGGGGCAACCGGGGAGCTGTTTTTT,TRBJ2-2,TRBD1,.,TRBV20-1
CASSLGRLAGTNEQFF,TGTGCCAGCAGCTTAGGCCGGCTAGCGGGAACCAATGAGCAGTTCTTC,TRBJ2-1,TRBD2,many,TRBV11-2
CASRPFDGLAEYNEQFF,TGTGCCAGCAGGCCGTTTGATGGACTAGCGGAATACAATGAGCAGTTCTTC,TRBJ2-1,TRBD2,few,TRBV27
CASSAEVNTEAFF,TGTGCCAGCAGCGCGGAGGTGAACACTGAAGCTTTCTTT,TRBJ1-1,.,many,TRBV7-9
CASSRLAGESYNEQFF,TGTGCCAGCAGTAGGCTAGCGGGAGAATCCTACAATGAGCAGTTCTTC,TRBJ2-1,TRBD2,many,TRBV11-2
CASSRRLGEATEAFF,TGTGCCAGCAGCCGACGTTTAGGAGAGGCCACTGAAGCTTTCTTT,TRBJ1-1,.,.,TRBV11-2
CSARGNDNEQFF,TGCAGTGCTAGAGGGAATGACAATGAGCAGTTCTTC,TRBJ2-1,.,.,TRBV20-1
CASSFIGGTEAFF,TGTGCCAGCAGCTTTATAGGAGGCACTGAAGCTTTCTTT,TRBJ1-1,.,many,TRBV11-3
CASSVGQGASSPLHF,TGTGCCAGCAGCGTGGGACAGGGGGCGAGTTCACCCCTCCACTTT,TRBJ1-6,TRBD1,.,TRBV9
CASSLVGREDYGYTF,TGTGCCAGCAGCTTGGTTGGCCGGGAGGACTATGGCTACACCTTC,TRBJ1-2,.,.,TRBV5-4
CASSLPLGDSNSPLHF,TGTGCCAGCAGCTTACCCCTGGGGGACTCTAATTCACCCCTCCACTTT,TRBJ1-6,.,few,TRBV11-2
CASPWGYPLWPYEQYF,TGTGCCAGCCCCTGGGGGTACCCCCTGTGGCCCTACGAGCAGTACTTC,TRBJ2-7,.,many,TRBV7-4
CEILPGWGGRIQETQYF,TGTGAAATTCTGCCGGGTTGGGGGGGTCGTATCCAAGAGACCCAGTACTTC,TRBJ2-5,TRBD2,.,TRBV7-3
CASSQVSGGSTEAFF,TGCGCCAGCAGCCAAGTCTCTGGGGGGTCCACTGAAGCTTTCTTT,TRBJ1-1,.,few,TRBV4-1
CASSSAFRQSISNQPQHF,TGTGCCAGCAGTTCAGCTTTTCGACAGTCGATTAGCAATCAGCCCCAGCATTTT,TRBJ1-5,.,.,TRBV6-5
CATRLAGHGEQFF,TGTGCCACCAGACTAGCGGGGCACGGAGAGCAGTTCTTC,TRBJ2-1,TRBD2,.,TRBV24-1
CASSLRTSSQETQYF,TGTGCCAGCAGTTTACGGACTAGCAGCCAAGAGACCCAGTACTTC,TRBJ2-5,TRBD2,.,TRBV12-3/TRBV12-4
CASSLGPDGSNEQFF,TGTGCCAGCAGCTTGGGACCGGATGGGAGTAATGAGCAGTTCTTC,TRBJ2-1,.,few,TRBV5-6
CSVSDGAYEQYF,TGCAGCGTATCGGACGGAGCCTACGAGCAGTACTTC,TRBJ2-7,.,.,TRBV29-1
CASRGQMEPGYTF,TGTGCCAGCCGGGGACAGATGGAGCCTGGCTACACCTTC,TRBJ1-2,TRBD1,many,TRBV6-1
CASSQERGLSETQYF,TGTGCCAGCAGCCAAGAGCGGGGGCTGTCAGAGACCCAGTACTTC,TRBJ2-5,.,few,TRBV3-1
CASSYTSDEQYF,TGTGCCAGCAGTTACACCTCAGACGAGCAGTACTTC,TRBJ2-7,.,few,TRBV6-5
CAISVTGQRETQYF,TGTGCCATCAGTGTCACGGGACAGAGAGAGACCCAGTACTTC,TRBJ2-5,TRBD1,few,TRBV10-3
CANRDIIGNEQFF,TGTGCCAACCGGGACATAATTGGGAATGAGCAGTTCTTC,TRBJ2-1,.,.,TRBV30
CSVSQGGGTEAFF,TGCAGCGTTTCTCAGGGAGGGGGCACTGAAGCTTTCTTT,TRBJ1-1,.,few,TRBV29-1
CSVDLASVINYGYTF,TGCAGCGTTGATTTGGCGAGCGTCATCAACTATGGCTACACCTTC,TRBJ1-2,.,few,TRBV29-1
CASSFSGTPYEQYF,TGTGCCAGCAGTTTCAGCGGGACTCCCTACGAGCAGTACTTC,TRBJ2-7,TRBD2,few,TRBV12-3/TRBV12-4